This is a list of T cell receptor beta chains from one sample in a study of blood T cell repertoires in COVID-19. Sequencing used immunoSEQ multiplex PCR; TCRdb keeps in-frame clones, though not all of them. Found here are just over 80,000 clones, roughly 79% of them singletons; the top ten hold roughly 40%. Sequenced: peripheral blood. The receptors here all came from a man older than 75 with acute or convalescent COVID-19. The CDR3 runs from the conserved cysteine through the conserved F or W.

V	J	CDR3
TRBV14	TRBJ1-1	CASSQSGQRQAFF
TRBV28	TRBJ1-1	CASSLWTGGYTEAFF
TRBV6-5	TRBJ1-3	CASSYSDIYSGNTIYF
TRBV6-1	TRBJ2-7	CASSEVSLYEQYF
TRBV7-8	TRBJ1-6	CASSPRTGWDSPLHF
TRBV28	TRBJ1-2	CASSYREYGYTF
TRBV7-6	TRBJ2-3	CASSSWTSGSTDTQYF
TRBV3-1/TRBV3-2	TRBJ2-7	CASSQGLAGGLHEQYF
TRBV30	TRBJ1-2	CAWSRQDGGYTF
TRBV3-1/TRBV3-2	TRBJ2-2	CASSQGLAGLTGELFF
TRBV5-1	TRBJ2-5	CASSLGGGETQYF
TRBV20-1	TRBJ1-5	CSASRTGGYSNQPQHF
TRBV29-1	TRBJ1-1	CSVLIFSEAFF
TRBV6-5	TRBJ1-2	CASSSNLGRWNGYTF
TRBV18	TRBJ2-7	CASSPPRQGPSYEQYF
TRBV5-5	TRBJ1-5	CASSPTGGPNQPQHF
TRBV2	TRBJ2-7	CASSRLETGPRYF
TRBV11-2	TRBJ2-7	CASSPRQGGYEQYF
TRBV7-9	TRBJ2-4	CASSFELAKNIQYF
TRBV28	TRBJ1-2	CASQRVNYGYTF
TRBV14	TRBJ2-7	CASSSQGYEQYF
TRBV7-2	TRBJ2-7	CASSLAPQSIYEQYF
TRBV6-5	TRBJ2-2	CASGWTGELFF
TRBV5-1	TRBJ2-3	CASRQDRGGTDTQYF
TRBV5-1	TRBJ2-2	CASSEGQGLDTGELFF
TRBV30	TRBJ1-6	CAWSSPGRVTLHF
TRBV5-1	TRBJ2-1	CASSPQGLAGYNEQFF
TRBV28	TRBJ1-6	CASSFRRQTNSPLHF
TRBV27	TRBJ2-7	CASSLGQGGYEQYF
TRBV5-5	TRBJ2-5	CASSHTGTVQETQYF
TRBV6-2/TRBV6-3	TRBJ2-3	CASSYRGRGSTDTQYF
TRBV24-1	TRBJ2-5	CATSDLQGSGETQYF
TRBV5-1	TRBJ2-6	CASSPTSSGANVLTF
TRBV25-1	TRBJ2-7	CASSADRLTYEQYF
TRBV9	TRBJ1-2	CASSPQTGTGVGVGYTF
TRBV7-9	TRBJ2-1	CASSLASGRARNEQFF
TRBV19	TRBJ1-5	CASTPGQGSNQPQHF
TRBV18	TRBJ1-2	CASSLGGQNYGYTF
TRBV3-1/TRBV3-2	TRBJ2-1	CASSQDRGGEQFF
TRBV29-1	TRBJ2-5	CSVATGSLGETQYF
TRBV5-1	TRBJ1-4	CASSLGGDNEKLFF
TRBV18	TRBJ1-2	CASSPREAIYGYTF
TRBV5-5	TRBJ1-2	CASSLVTGPANYGYTF
TRBV5-1	TRBJ1-5	CASSLEGGGQPQHF
TRBV27	TRBJ1-2	CASSFTTGGPNYGYTF
TRBV6-6	TRBJ1-2	CASFRSGNTYGYTF
TRBV3-1/TRBV3-2	TRBJ2-3	CASSQDRSGRATDTQYF
TRBV27	TRBJ1-2	CASSLGGFYGYTF
TRBV29-1	TRBJ1-4	CSVGLVATNEKLFF
TRBV6-6	TRBJ2-7	CASSQQGAYEQYF
TRBV11-2	TRBJ1-4	CASSSHTGSRNF
TRBV9	TRBJ2-1	CASSGRLAGGSYNEQFF
TRBV28	TRBJ1-3	CASSPSPSGNTIYF